The 23 T cell receptor beta chains below all came from one sample that was sequenced in a study of T-cell memory formation after mild COVID-19. Each CDR3 protein gets one entry after TCRdb re-called the 5' RACE reads with MiXCR. This repertoire shows about 320,000 distinct CDR3 sequences, 14% found once; its top ten account for approximately 22%. Sequenced input: PBMCs or a T cell subset sorted from them (not recorded which). Receptors were obtained from a man younger than 35 who had mild COVID-19 (a few samples of this study predate the infection). Cell type and time point are not known.

Only a few counts were recorded for this clonotype. This rearrangement joins TRBV7-2 to TRBJ1-6; weak D call: TRBD1 (6 bases). From germline, CDR1 is SGHTA and CDR2 FQGNSA. The CDR3 contains 15 residues. V was cut by 2 bases and J by 7 bases, with 12 bases left in between. The CDR3 sequence is CASSLLQGGNSPLHF. CDR3 nucleotides: TGTGCCAGCAGCTTACTACAGGGTGGAAATTCACCCCTCCACTTT.

The table lists this clonotype with a few counts. The chain links TRBV3-1 to TRBJ1-5, with D unclear. CDR1 is LGHDT and CDR2 is YNNKEL in the germline V gene (reference sequence). V was trimmed by 1 base and J by 9 bases, leaving 16 bases between them. CDR3 length equals 15 residues. CDR3 sequence reads: CASSQVYTGGSPQHF. The CDR3 nucleotides read TGTGCCAGCAGCCAAGTTTACACGGGCGGCTCGCCCCAGCATTTT.

This clonotype was seen a handful of times. The chain recombines TRBV11-2 with TRBJ2-7; the D gene is possibly TRBD2 (6 bases). The CDR3 sequence is 15 residues long. Germline values: CDR1 SGHAT, CDR2 FQNNGV. V dropped 2 bases and J dropped 2 bases, with 13 bases sitting between them. DNA of the CDR3: TGTGCCAGCAGCTTATCGCGGGGATCGACCTACGAGCAGTACGTC. Amino acids: CASSLSRGSTYEQYV.

V and J are TRBV6-5 and TRBJ2-5; 8 bases agree with TRBD2. The V segment lost 2 bases and the J segment 4 bases; nucleotides outside the gene matches: 3. This CDR3 has 14 residues. Germline CDR1 and CDR2: MNHEY and SVGAGI. CDR3 amino acids: CASSYQRGPETQYF. DNA for the CDR3: TGTGCCAGCAGTTACCAGCGGGGGCCAGAGACCCAGTACTTC.

Only a few counts were recorded for this clonotype. This chain links TRBV6-5 with TRBJ2-1; TRBD1 is a possible D gene (5 bases). CDR3 size: 14 residues. Looked up from germline, CDR1 is MNHEY and CDR2 is SVGAGI. V lost 0 bases, J lost 8 bases, and 11 bases lay in between. This CDR3 reads CASSYSGQGDEQFF. CDR3 DNA: TGTGCCAGCAGTTACTCGGGCCAGGGCGATGAGCAGTTCTTC.

This clonotype turned up a few times. The gene calls are TRBV11-2 and TRBJ1-3; D unresolved. The germline CDR1 and CDR2 sequences are SGHAT and FQNNGV. The CDR3 is 12 residues long. Trimming pared 4 bases from V and 3 bases from J, leaving 4 bases between. CDR3 loop: CASSSIGNTIYF. In DNA form, the CDR3 reads TGTGCCAGCAGCTCTATTGGAAACACCATATATTTT. The variable domain in full, completed from reference TRBV11-2 and TRBJ1-3, reads EAGVAQSPRYKIIEKRQSVAFWCNPISGHATLYWYQQILGQGPKLLIQFQNNGVVDDSQLPKDRFSAERLKGVDSTLKIQPAKLEDSAVYLCASSSIGNTIYFGEGSWLTVV.

In its sample, this clonotype was seen a few times. CDR3 nucleotides: TGCAGCGTTACCGGGGGGGGAGGAGATACGCAGTATTTT. Its protein product is CSVTGGGGDTQYF. The chain carries TRBV29-1 and TRBJ2-3; 8 bases fit TRBD2. Germline trimming cut 5 bases from V and 5 bases from J; bases unmatched to any gene: 6. Germline CDR1 SQVTM, CDR2 ANQGSEA. The CDR3 consists of 13 residues.

This clonotype was found a few times. V gene TRBV18 combines with J gene TRBJ2-3; 14 bases fit TRBD2. Germline trimming cut 3 bases from V and 2 bases from J; bases unmatched to any gene: 10. Germline V gives CDR1 KGHSH, CDR2 LQKENI. CDR3 size: 19 residues. The CDR3 spells CASSPTPGLAGDFTDTQYF. CDR3 nucleotides: TGTGCCAGCTCACCGACCCCGGGACTAGCGGGGGATTTCACAGATACGCAGTATTTT.

This clonotype was seen only a few times. The chain joins TRBV11-2 to TRBJ2-3, with 10 bases fitting TRBD2. The CDR3 runs to 17 residues. Germline loops: CDR1 SGHAT, CDR2 FQNNGV. The V segment lost 0 bases and the J segment 4 bases; nucleotides outside the gene matches: 7. The CDR3 region is CASSLERSSGGADTQYF. Here the CDR3 DNA reads TGTGCCAGCAGCTTAGAACGGTCTAGCGGGGGCGCAGATACGCAGTATTTT.

This clonotype was observed a handful of times. CDR3 DNA: TGTGCCAGCAGCCGCAGAGACAGGGCAGACGAGCAGTACGTC. Protein sequence: CASSRRDRADEQYV. V gene TRBV11-2 combines with J gene TRBJ2-7; 7 bases line up with TRBD1. This CDR3 contains 14 residues. CDR1 SGHAT and CDR2 FQNNGV come from the germline V gene. V trimming: 5 bases; J trimming: 5 bases; junction bases outside the gene matches: 9.

This rearrangement joins TRBV6-5 to TRBJ2-4, with D tentatively TRBD2 (6 bases). The CDR3 sequence is 16 residues long. Germline values: CDR1 MNHEY, CDR2 SVGAGI. The V end was cut by 1 base, the J end by 7 bases, with 17 bases between. CDR3: CASSYWGVGTSNIQYF. As DNA, the CDR3 is TGTGCCAGCAGTTACTGGGGGGTCGGTACCAGCAACATTCAGTACTTC.

This CDR3 reads CASSLVVGSSYNEQFF. The CDR3 DNA is TGCGCCAGCAGCTTGGTGGTCGGTAGCTCCTACAATGAGCAGTTCTTC. The chain combines TRBV5-1 with TRBJ2-1; D unclear. Germline CDR1 and CDR2: SGHRS and YFSETQ. The ends were cut back, 0 bases at V and 0 bases at J, with 10 bases in the middle. The CDR3 is 16 residues long. Together with reference TRBV5-1 and TRBJ2-1, the CDR3 gives the full variable domain: KAGVTQTPRYLIKTRGQQVTLSCSPISGHRSVSWYQQTPGQGLQFLFEYFSETQRNKGNFPGRFSGRQFSNSRSEMNVSTLELGDSALYLCASSLVVGSSYNEQFFGPGTRLTVL.

The V gene is TRBV5-1, the J gene TRBJ2-3; either TRBD1 or TRBD2 may fit D (5 bases each). Trimming removed 5 bases from V and 0 bases from J, with 13 bases in between. CDR1 is SGHRS and CDR2 is YFSETQ in the germline V gene. The CDR3 loop spans 15 amino acids. Here the CDR3 reads CASRAGTDSTDTQYF. Here the CDR3 DNA reads TGCGCCAGCAGGGCCGGGACGGATAGCACAGATACGCAGTATTTT.

This clonotype was observed a few times. The chain is built from TRBV29-1 and TRBJ2-1; no clear D gene. Germline-derived CDR1 and CDR2 are SQVTM and ANQGSEA. The CDR3 is 12 amino acids. Trimming pared 4 bases from V and 5 bases from J, leaving 9 bases between. CDR3: CSVVPADNEQFF. Here the CDR3 DNA reads TGCAGCGTTGTACCCGCTGACAATGAGCAGTTCTTC.

The chain carries TRBV29-1 and TRBJ2-4; D is uncertain. The CDR3 has 12 amino acids. Germline assignment: CDR1 SQVTM and CDR2 ANQGSEA. V gave up 1 base and J gave up 14 bases, with 15 bases separating them. In nucleotides, the CDR3 is TGCAGCGTTGAAGTCAACCGGGCCCATAAGTACTTC. Its translation: CSVEVNRAHKYF.

This clonotype was detected ten times or more. V usage is TRBV20-1 and J usage is TRBJ2-5; 11 bases align to TRBD2. Germline V CDR1 and CDR2: DFQATT, SNEGSKA (reference sequence). V shed 0 bases, J shed 2 bases, and the junction held 2 bases outside the gene matches. This CDR3 region has 15 residues. CDR3 residues: CSARDRLAGQETQYF. CDR3 sequence (DNA): TGCAGTGCTAGAGATCGACTAGCGGGACAAGAGACCCAGTACTTC.

This clonotype was observed a few times. This chain uses TRBV25-1 with TRBJ1-1, with TRBD1 as a possible D gene (5 bases). The length of the CDR3 is 10 residues. Trimming took 8 bases from V and 14 from J, leaving 15 bases between them. In germline, CDR1 is MGHDK, CDR2 SYGVNS. The CDR3 here is CASCGGWGFF. CDR3 DNA: TGTGCCAGCTGCGGGGGATGGGGATTCTTT.

This clonotype was detected ten times or more. This chain connects TRBV7-6 to TRBJ2-5, with D tentatively TRBD2 (6 bases). Looked up from germline, CDR1 is SGHVS and CDR2 is FNYEAQ. V was shortened by 3 bases and J by 1 base, with 12 bases between the two germline ends. The CDR3 loop spans 15 amino acids. The CDR3 nucleotides are TGTGCCAGCAGCTTGGGGGGAGGCGTCCAAGAGACCCAGTACTTC. It translates to CASSLGGGVQETQYF.

The chain carries TRBV7-6 and TRBJ2-7; TRBD1 is a possible D gene (6 bases). V lost 3 bases and J 1 base, leaving 13 bases between the germline ends. Germline values: CDR1 SGHVS, CDR2 FNYEAQ. The CDR3 loop spans 15 amino acids. DNA for the CDR3: TGTGCCAGCAGCTTCAGGGGTTCAGGATCCTACGAGCAGTACTTC. It codes for CASSFRGSGSYEQYF.

As to this clonotype: Mismatch with germline at one junction end may stem from a read error. The chain employs TRBV7-7 and TRBJ2-1; D is ambiguous. The CDR3 contains 15 residues. Germline V gene data show CDR1 as SSHAT and CDR2 as FNYEAQ (reference sequence). The CDR3 DNA reads TGTGCTAGCAGCTTAGACCGGACGAAGTACAATGAGCAGTTCTTC. This sequence encodes CASSLDRTKYNEQFF.

The chain links TRBV18 to TRBJ1-1; D is undetermined. Trimming pared 3 bases from V and 3 bases from J, leaving 11 bases between. The CDR3 has 14 amino acids. Germline CDR1 KGHSH, CDR2 LQKENI. This CDR3 reads CASSPPVEYTEAFF. In DNA form, the CDR3 reads TGTGCCAGCTCACCCCCTGTTGAGTACACTGAAGCTTTCTTT.

This clonotype occurred a few times. This chain connects TRBV15 to TRBJ2-7; D may correspond to TRBD1 or TRBD2 (6 bases each). The V gene lost 4 bases and the J gene lost 6 bases, with 13 bases spanning the gap. Germline CDR1 is LNHNV and CDR2 is YYDKDF (reference sequence). This CDR3 comprises 13 residues. The CDR3 bases are TGTGCCACCAGCACCGTGGAGGGGGTCGAGCAGTACGTC. Translated, it gives CATSTVEGVEQYV.

The chain employs TRBV10-3 and TRBJ1-1; 10 nucleotides agree with TRBD1. The CDR3 length is 13 residues. V shed 5 bases, J shed 4 bases, and the junction held 1 base outside the gene matches. Per germline, CDR1 ENHRY and CDR2 SYGVKD. The DNA of the CDR3 is TGTGCCATCAGTCGGACAGGGGGCACTGAAGCTTTCTTT. Amino acid sequence: CAISRTGGTEAFF.